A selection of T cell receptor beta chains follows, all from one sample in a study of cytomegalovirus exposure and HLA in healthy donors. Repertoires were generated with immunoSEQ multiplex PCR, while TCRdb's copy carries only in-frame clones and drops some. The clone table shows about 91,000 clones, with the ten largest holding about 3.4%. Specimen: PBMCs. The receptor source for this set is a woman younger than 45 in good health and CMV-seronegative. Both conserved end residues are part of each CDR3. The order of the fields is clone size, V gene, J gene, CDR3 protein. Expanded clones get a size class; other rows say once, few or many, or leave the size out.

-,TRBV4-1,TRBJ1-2,CASSQDTRTNYGYTF
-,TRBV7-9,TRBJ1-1,CASSLPRANTEAFF
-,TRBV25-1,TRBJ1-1,CASRDSDTEAFF
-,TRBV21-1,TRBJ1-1,CASSNRQGTNTEAFF
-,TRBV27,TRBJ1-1,CASSLGKGAMTEAFF
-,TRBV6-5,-,CASGHEQYF
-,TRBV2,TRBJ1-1,CASSVSTEAFF
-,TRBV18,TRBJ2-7,CASSPSTGVVEQYF
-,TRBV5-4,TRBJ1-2,CASSLDRDRGPGYTF
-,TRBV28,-,CASSVTAGGIREQYF
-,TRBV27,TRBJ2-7,CASTPGPGQGNYEQYF
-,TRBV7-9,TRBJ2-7,CASELAGVYEQYF
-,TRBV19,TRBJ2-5,CASSTPGLTETQYF
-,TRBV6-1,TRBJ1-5,CASSTGENQPQHF
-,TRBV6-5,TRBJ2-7,CASSYRGQGTYEQYF
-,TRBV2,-,CASQTGGAYLYEQYF
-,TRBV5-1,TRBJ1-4,CASRLFNEKLFF
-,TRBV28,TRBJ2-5,CASSPETGVETQYF
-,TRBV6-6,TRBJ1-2,CASSLIETGGSGYTF
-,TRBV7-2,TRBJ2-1,CASSLVIAVSYNEQFF
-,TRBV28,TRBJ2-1,CASSLAGEVNEQFF
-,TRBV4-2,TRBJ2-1,CASSQDGRYNEQFF
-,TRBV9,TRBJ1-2,CASSVEEGAYGYTF
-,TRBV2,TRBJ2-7,CASSRISYEQYF
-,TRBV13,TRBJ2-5,CASSLGHRGTAETQYF
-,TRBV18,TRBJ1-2,CASSPPGTGDFFYGYTF
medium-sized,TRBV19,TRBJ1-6,CASSIDEVRSPLHF
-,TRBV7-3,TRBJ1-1,CASSPTGEAEAFF
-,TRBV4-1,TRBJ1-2,CASSQEAGFNYGYTF
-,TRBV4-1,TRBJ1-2,CASRDTGGYLDGYTF
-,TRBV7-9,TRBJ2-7,CASSVAGGYEQYF
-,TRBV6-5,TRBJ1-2,CASSSGQPVGYTF
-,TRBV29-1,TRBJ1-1,CSAVAQVGTEAFF
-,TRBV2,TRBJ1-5,CASKGHPKNSNQPQHF
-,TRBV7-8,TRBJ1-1,CASSSGQGNTEAFF
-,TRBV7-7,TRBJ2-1,CASSPAEGDEQFF
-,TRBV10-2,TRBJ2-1,CASFGGAYGNEQFF
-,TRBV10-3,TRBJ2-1,CAISESRASGDYNEQFF
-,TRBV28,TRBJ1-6,CASTFRQGRNSPLHF
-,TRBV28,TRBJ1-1,CASSPDTEAFF
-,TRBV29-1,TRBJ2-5,CSVEGEDRGEGTQYF
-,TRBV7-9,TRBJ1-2,CASSLDNNGYTF
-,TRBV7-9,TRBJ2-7,CASSSASSYEQYF
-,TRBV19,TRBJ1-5,CASSIKGQSNQPQHF
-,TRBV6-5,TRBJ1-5,CASSLGQDYQPQHF